This TCR beta chain emerged from a study of T cell responses to AZD1222 COVID-19 vaccine. Background on the study: Pooled samples include second doses given at about 4 or 12 weeks. Whole-study findings and limits: Reports say nearly half of spike-specific TCRs go after unmutated variant regions. At baseline, just 5 or 6 AZD1222 recipients tested seropositive. It was only after the peak T cell response that any repertoires were sampled.

The data were produced by immunoSEQ multiplex PCR, yet TCRdb's version contains in-frame clones alone and is incomplete. Found here are 150,000 to 200,000 clones, 94% of them singletons; the top ten hold 9.2%. Per germline, CDR1 SGHAT and CDR2 FQNNGV. Trimming took 7 bases from V and 10 from J; bases not matched to a gene: 9. This CDR3 is 13 amino acids long. In regard to this clone: Its antigen is not identified.

This rearrangement joins TRBV11-2 to TRBJ2-1; 8 nucleotides agree with TRBD2. This sequence was found in an adult in good health. This material consisted of peripheral blood, taken on day 0 of AZD1222 vaccination. As DNA, the CDR3 is TGTGCCAGCACCCCAGGACGGGAGGGGGAGCAGTTCTTC. It specifies CASTPGREGEQFF.